One and the same sample provided the 7 T cell receptor beta chains below, sequenced in a study of blood T cell repertoires in COVID-19. Assay used: immunoSEQ multiplex PCR; TCRdb lists only in-frame clones, some missing. The sample carries a few hundred thousand clones, about 88% recorded once. The sample comprised peripheral blood. The receptors were gathered from a middle-aged man with active or convalescent COVID-19.

The V call is TRBV28, the J call TRBJ2-7; maybe TRBD1 (6 bases). Per the germline V gene, CDR1 is MDHEN and CDR2 is SYDVKM. This CDR3 has 14 amino acids. Trimming left V 5 bases short and J 2 bases short, with 13 bases between. CDR3 region: CASSTQDSTYEQYF. The CDR3, as DNA: TGTGCCAGCAGTACCCAGGACAGCACCTACGAGCAGTACTTC. Together with reference TRBV28 and TRBJ2-7, the CDR3 gives the full variable domain: DVKVTQSSRYLVKRTGEKVFLECVQDMDHENMFWYRQDPGLGLRLIYFSYDVKMKEKGDIPEGYSVSREKKERFSLILESASTNQTSMYLCASSTQDSTYEQYFGPGTRLTVT.

The chain is built from TRBV5-1 and TRBJ1-5; D remains ambiguous. The V end lost 0 bases, the J end lost 7 bases, and 17 bases lay between the germline ends. The CDR3 consists of 16 residues. Germline assignment: CDR1 SGHRS and CDR2 YFSETQ. The CDR3 is CASSLGDYSSGQPQHF. CDR3 DNA sequence: TGCGCCAGCAGCTTGGGAGACTATAGTAGCGGACAGCCCCAGCATTTT.

The CDR3 loop is CASSAWDRGTYSNQPQHF. The CDR3 DNA is TGTGCCAGTAGCGCTTGGGACAGGGGGACCTATAGCAATCAGCCCCAGCATTTT. The V and J genes are TRBV19 and TRBJ1-5, with 11 bases that match TRBD1. Losses at the gene ends were 6 bases for V and 0 bases for J; bases not matched to a gene: 10. This CDR3 contains 18 residues. CDR1 LNHDA and CDR2 SQIVND come from the germline V gene (reference sequence). Supplemented by reference TRBV19 and TRBJ1-5, the full variable domain reads DGGITQSPKYLFRKEGQNVTLSCEQNLNHDAMYWYRQDPGQGLRLIYYSQIVNDFQKGDIAEGYSVSREKKESFPLTVTSAQKNPTAFYLCASSAWDRGTYSNQPQHFGDGTRLSIL.

The V call is TRBV4-1, the J call TRBJ1-3; no firm D call. V lost 1 base, J lost 2 bases, and 9 bases lay in between. Per the germline V gene, CDR1 is MGHRA and CDR2 is YSYEKL. This CDR3 region has 15 residues. CDR3 loop: CASSQVEVPGNTIYF. DNA for the CDR3: TGCGCCAGCAGCCAAGTTGAGGTTCCTGGAAACACCATATATTTT.

The V and J genes are TRBV3-1 (or the pseudogene TRBV3-2) and TRBJ1-2; 8 bases fit TRBD1. J lost 8 bases, V lost 4 bases, and 21 bases had no gene match. Germline lookup yields CDR1 LGHDT and CDR2 YNNKEL (reference sequence). This CDR3 spans 18 amino acids. This CDR3 reads CASSPGPAASTGDGGYTF. CDR3 bases: TGTGCCAGCAGCCCAGGCCCGGCTGCCTCGACAGGGGATGGCGGCTACACCTTC.

The table lists this clone with a count of one. The V and J genes are TRBV6-5 and TRBJ1-5; D gene unclear. The germline CDR1 and CDR2 sequences are MNHEY and SVGAGI. The CDR3 is 14 residues long. Trimming took 10 bases from V and 7 from J, leaving 20 bases between them. The CDR3 DNA is TGTGCCACTTCACTGGACGCGGGCATCCAGCCCCAGCATTTT. Protein product: CATSLDAGIQPQHF.

The chain carries TRBV28 and TRBJ2-2, with 7 nucleotides matching TRBD1. From germline, CDR1 is MDHEN and CDR2 SYDVKM. After removal of 7 bases from V and 0 bases from J, the junction contained 5 bases not matched to a gene. The CDR3 spans 15 residues. The CDR3 here is CASKGGQTNTGELFF. CDR3 sequence (DNA): TGTGCCAGCAAAGGGGGACAGACGAACACCGGGGAGCTGTTTTTT. The variable domain in full, with the rest retrieved from reference TRBV28 and TRBJ2-2, is DVKVTQSSRYLVKRTGEKVFLECVQDMDHENMFWYRQDPGLGLRLIYFSYDVKMKEKGDIPEGYSVSREKKERFSLILESASTNQTSMYLCASKGGQTNTGELFFGEGSRLTVL.